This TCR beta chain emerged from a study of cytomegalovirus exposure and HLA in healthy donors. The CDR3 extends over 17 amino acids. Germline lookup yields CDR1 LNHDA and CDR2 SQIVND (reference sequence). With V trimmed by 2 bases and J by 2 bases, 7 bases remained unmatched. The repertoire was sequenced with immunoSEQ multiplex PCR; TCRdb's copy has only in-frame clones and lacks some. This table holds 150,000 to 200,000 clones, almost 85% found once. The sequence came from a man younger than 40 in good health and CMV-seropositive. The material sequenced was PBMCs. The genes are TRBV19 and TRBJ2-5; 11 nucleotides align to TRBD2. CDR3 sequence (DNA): TGTGCCAGTAGTATACCCTCGACTAGCGGGGTACAAGAGACCCAGTACTTC. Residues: CASSIPSTSGVQETQYF. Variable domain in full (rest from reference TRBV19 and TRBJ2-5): DGGITQSPKYLFRKEGQNVTLSCEQNLNHDAMYWYRQDPGQGLRLIYYSQIVNDFQKGDIAEGYSVSREKKESFPLTVTSAQKNPTAFYLCASSIPSTSGVQETQYFGPGTRLLVL.